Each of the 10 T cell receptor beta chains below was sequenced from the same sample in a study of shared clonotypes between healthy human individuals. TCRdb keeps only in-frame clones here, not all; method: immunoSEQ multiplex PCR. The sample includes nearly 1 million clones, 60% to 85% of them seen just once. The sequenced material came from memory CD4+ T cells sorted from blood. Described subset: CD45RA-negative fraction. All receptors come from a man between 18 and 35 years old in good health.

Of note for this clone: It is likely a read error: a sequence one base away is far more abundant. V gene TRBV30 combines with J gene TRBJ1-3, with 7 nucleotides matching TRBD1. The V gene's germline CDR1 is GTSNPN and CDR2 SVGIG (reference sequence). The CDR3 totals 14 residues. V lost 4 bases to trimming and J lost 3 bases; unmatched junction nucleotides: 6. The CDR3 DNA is TGTGCCTGGACAGGGGGAAGCTTTGGAAACACCATATATTTT. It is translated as CAWTGGSFGNTIYF.

CDR3 coding DNA: TGTGCCAGCAGTGATACCAAGTGGACCGGGGAGCTGTTTTTT. As protein: CASSDTKWTGELFF. The chain employs TRBV25-1 and TRBJ2-2; no definite D call. V dropped 3 bases and J dropped 5 bases, with 10 bases sitting between them. This CDR3 spans 14 amino acids. Germline assignment: CDR1 MGHDK and CDR2 SYGVNS. The entire variable domain, with the rest obtained from reference TRBV25-1 and TRBJ2-2, is as follows: EADIYQTPRYLVIGTGKKITLECSQTMGHDKMYWYQQDPGMELHLIHYSYGVNSTEKGDLSSESTVSRIRTEHFPLTLESARPSHTSQYLCASSDTKWTGELFFGEGSRLTVL.

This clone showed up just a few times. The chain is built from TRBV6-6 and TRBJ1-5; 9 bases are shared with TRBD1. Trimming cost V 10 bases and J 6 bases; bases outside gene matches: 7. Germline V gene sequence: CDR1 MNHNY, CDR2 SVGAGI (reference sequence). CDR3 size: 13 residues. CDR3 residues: CATKGTGSQPQHF. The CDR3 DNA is TGTGCCACAAAGGGGACAGGGAGTCAGCCCCAGCATTTT.

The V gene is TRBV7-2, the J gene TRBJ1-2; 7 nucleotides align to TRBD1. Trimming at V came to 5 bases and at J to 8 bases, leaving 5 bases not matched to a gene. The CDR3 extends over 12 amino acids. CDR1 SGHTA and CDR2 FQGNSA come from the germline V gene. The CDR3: CASSMTGSGYTF. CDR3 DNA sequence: TGTGCCAGCAGCATGACAGGGAGCGGCTACACCTTC. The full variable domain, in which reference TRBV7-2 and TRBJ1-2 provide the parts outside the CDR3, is GAGVSQSPSNKVTEKGKDVELRCDPISGHTALYWYRQSLGQGLEFLIYFQGNSAPDKSGLPSDRFSAERTGGSVSTLTIQRTQQEDSAVYLCASSMTGSGYTFGSGTRLTVV.

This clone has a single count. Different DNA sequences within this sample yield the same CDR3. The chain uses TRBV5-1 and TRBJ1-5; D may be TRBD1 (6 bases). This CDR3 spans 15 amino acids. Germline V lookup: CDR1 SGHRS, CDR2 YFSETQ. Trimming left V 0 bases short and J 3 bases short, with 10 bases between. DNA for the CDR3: TGCGCCAGCAGCTTGGCTGGGGGCCCCAATCAGCCCCAGCATTTT. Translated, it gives CASSLAGGPNQPQHF.

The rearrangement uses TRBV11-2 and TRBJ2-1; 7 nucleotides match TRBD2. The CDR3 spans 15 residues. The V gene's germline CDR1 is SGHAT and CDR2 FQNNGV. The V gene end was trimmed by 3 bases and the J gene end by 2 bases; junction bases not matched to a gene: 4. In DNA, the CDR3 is TGTGCCAGCAGCTTCGGCGGGAGCCCCTACAATGAGCAGTTCTTC. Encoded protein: CASSFGGSPYNEQFF.

DNA of the CDR3: TGCGCCAGCAGTAACAGGGATCACACCGGGGAGCTGTTTTTT. Protein: CASSNRDHTGELFF. This chain connects TRBV5-1 to TRBJ2-2; D may be TRBD1 (6 bases). In germline, CDR1 is SGHRS, CDR2 YFSETQ. Trimming took 5 bases from V and 3 from J, leaving 11 bases between them. CDR3 length: 14 amino acids.

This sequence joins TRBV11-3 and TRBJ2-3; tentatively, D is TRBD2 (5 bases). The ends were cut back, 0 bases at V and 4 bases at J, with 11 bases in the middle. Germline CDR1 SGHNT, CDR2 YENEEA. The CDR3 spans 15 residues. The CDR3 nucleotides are TGTGCCAGCAGCTTAGACGCGGGTGCTGCAGATACGCAGTATTTT. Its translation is CASSLDAGAADTQYF.

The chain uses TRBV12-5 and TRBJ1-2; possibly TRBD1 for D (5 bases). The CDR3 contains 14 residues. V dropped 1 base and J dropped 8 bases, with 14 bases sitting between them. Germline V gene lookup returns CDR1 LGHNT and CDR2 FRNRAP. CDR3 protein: CASGLGGVGSGYTF. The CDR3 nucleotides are TGTGCTAGTGGTTTGGGGGGCGTAGGGTCGGGCTACACCTTC.

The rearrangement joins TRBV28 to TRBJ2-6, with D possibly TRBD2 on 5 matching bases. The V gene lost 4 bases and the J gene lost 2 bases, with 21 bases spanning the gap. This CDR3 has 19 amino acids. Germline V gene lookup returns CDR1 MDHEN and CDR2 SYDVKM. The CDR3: CASSSFGVLGEPGANVLTF. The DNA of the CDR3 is TGTGCCAGCAGTTCGTTCGGTGTTCTCGGGGAACCTGGGGCCAACGTCCTGACTTTC.